Reported below is one T cell receptor (beta chain). The CDR3 contains 14 residues. The ends lost 4 bases at V and 6 bases at J; junction bases unmatched: 9. From germline, CDR1 is GTSNPN and CDR2 SVGIG (reference sequence). This sample is part of a study of blood T cell repertoires in COVID-19. The wider study: The analysed material was cDNA or gDNA that came from T cells, B-cell-depleted T cells, or PBMCs.

How the authors handled the data: Nucleated cell counts were estimated from reference gene primer amplification. Profiled with immunoSEQ multiplex PCR; TCRdb holds only in-frame clones, not every one. V and J calls and clone size are copied from that table; D and trimming were computed from the DNA. The sample includes a few hundred thousand clones, approximately 82% seen only once; the top ten take under 3.5%. The clonotype comes from a man in his fifties with active or convalescent COVID-19. The chain has TRBV30 and TRBJ2-7, with TRBD1 identical over 10 bases. The sample comprised peripheral blood. CDR3: CAWTLGQGYSEQYF. CDR3 in DNA: TGTGCCTGGACCTTGGGACAGGGGTACTCCGAGCAGTACTTC.